This entry lists 11 T cell receptor beta chains sequenced from one sample in a study of tumor-infiltrating lymphocytes in primary liver carcinoma. Blood RNA came from unsorted whole blood; germline DNA was also extracted. A primer in the constant region served to generate TCR beta cDNA from 500 ng of total RNA. Libraries of TCR beta came from three nested multiplex PCR rounds with slightly modified ARM-PCR. Investigators reported that the first two PCR rounds, at 9 to 11 cycles each, used TRBV1-TRBV30 forward primers with a C-beta reverse primer. One entry per CDR3 protein results from TCRdb running MiXCR on the multiplex PCR reads. Among fewer than 400,000 distinct CDR3 sequences listed, around three fifths were seen once. Material for sequencing was peripheral blood. The receptor source for this set is a man aged 35-49 years with primary liver carcinoma and hepatitis B virus infection.

This clonotype was recorded many times. The V call is TRBV14, the J call TRBJ1-2; D not certain. The germline V and J ends were trimmed by 1 base and 6 bases, with 18 bases remaining between them. The CDR3 consists of 16 residues. Germline CDR1 SGHDN, CDR2 FVKESK. CDR3 nucleotides: TGTGCCAGCAGCCAAGTTAACCCCCCGTGGGAAAATGGCTACACCTTC. As protein: CASSQVNPPWENGYTF.

In its sample, this clonotype was seen many times. The chain couples TRBV10-2 to TRBJ1-6; D uncertain. CDR3 length equals 13 residues. Germline lookup yields CDR1 WSHSY and CDR2 SAAADI. V was clipped by 6 bases and J by 6 bases, with 9 bases between them. CDR3 amino acids: CASRSQTNSPLHF. The CDR3, as DNA: TGCGCCAGCAGGAGTCAGACTAATTCACCCCTCCACTTT.

As regards this clonotype: The junction and the germline gene differ at one end; a read error may be behind it. The J gene is TRBJ2-7, the V gene TRBV6-5; tentative D call: TRBD1 (5 bases). The CDR3 length is 13 residues. The germline V gene encodes CDR1 MNHEY and CDR2 SVGAGI. The DNA of the CDR3 is TGTGCCAGCAGTTGGTCCGACAGAAAAGAGCAGTGCTTC. It yields the protein CASSWSDRKEQCF.

This chain uses TRBV28 with TRBJ2-3, with no clear D. This CDR3 region has 14 residues. Trimming took off 6 bases at V and 6 bases at J, with 16 bases between the two ends. Germline CDR1 MDHEN, CDR2 SYDVKM. DNA for the CDR3: TGTGCCAGCAGAGATTTCCGGCCCGGGGATACGCAGTATTTT. It encodes CASRDFRPGDTQYF.

Concerning this clonotype itself: Being one base from a much bigger clone, this may be a read error. The chain links TRBV12-3 or TRBV12-4 to TRBJ1-4; possible D gene TRBD1, 6 bases. CDR3 size: 14 residues. Trimming took off 5 bases at V and 6 bases at J, with 13 bases between the two ends. Here the CDR3 reads CASSLSGADEKLFF. CDR3 in DNA: TGTGCCAGCAGTCTCTCGGGGGCTGATGAAAAACTGTTTTTT.

With regard to this clonotype: A much larger clonotype is one base distant, so this may be a read error. This chain joins TRBV6-1 and TRBJ2-3; the D is unclear. CDR3 length equals 14 residues. In germline, CDR1 is MNHNS, CDR2 SASEGT. CDR3 coding DNA: TGTGCCAGCAGCGACGGGCTTAGCATAGATACGCAGTATTTT. It translates to CASSDGLSIDTQYF.

The J gene is TRBJ2-3, the V gene TRBV11-3, with a weak D call TRBD1 (5 bases). The germline V gene encodes CDR1 SGHNT and CDR2 YENEEA. CDR3 length equals 14 residues. Trimming pared 7 bases from V and 8 bases from J, leaving 19 bases between. CDR3 nucleotides: TGTGCCAGCAACCTAGGGGATAGGGAAACTACGCAGTATTTT. Its translation is CASNLGDRETTQYF.

In its sample, this clonotype was seen once. The genes are TRBV28 and TRBJ1-2; D unresolved. Germline V gene sequence: CDR1 MDHEN, CDR2 SYDVKM. V lost 9 bases and J lost 9, with 20 bases in between. This CDR3 has 13 residues. The CDR3 nucleotides are TGTGCCAGGAGAGACGGGGTTCCCTTAAGCTACACCTTC. Protein: CARRDGVPLSYTF.

There are many counts of this clonotype. The gene calls are TRBV6-2 or TRBV6-3 and TRBJ2-4; possibly TRBD1 for D (6 bases). There are 15 residues in the CDR3. V was clipped by 0 bases and J by 2 bases, with 8 bases between them. The V gene's germline CDR1 is MNHEY and CDR2 SVGEGT. CDR3 residues: CASSYSGGTKNIQYF. In DNA, the CDR3 is TGTGCCAGCAGTTACTCAGGGGGTACCAAAAACATTCAGTACTTC.

The gene calls are TRBV7-9 and TRBJ2-1, with 15 bases aligning to TRBD2. The V segment lost 4 bases and the J segment 0 bases; nucleotides outside the gene matches: 7. In germline, CDR1 is SEHNR, CDR2 FQNEAQ (reference sequence). The length of the CDR3 is 19 residues. The CDR3 DNA is TGTGCCAGCAGCTCCGGGGGACTAGCGGGAGGAACCTCCTACAATGAGCAGTTCTTC. Its protein product is CASSSGGLAGGTSYNEQFF.

Regarding this clonotype: A much larger clone is a single base away; this may be a read error. The CDR3 is CAGGSFRSGGNNEQFF. The CDR3 DNA sequence: TGTGCCGGCGGGTCTTTTAGGAGCGGAGGTAACAATGAGCAGTTCTTC. V is TRBV11-2 and J is TRBJ2-1; a weak D match, TRBD2 (5 bases). This CDR3 has 16 amino acids. Germline CDR1 SGHAT, CDR2 FQNNGV. Trimming left V 11 bases short and J 5 bases short, with 25 bases between.